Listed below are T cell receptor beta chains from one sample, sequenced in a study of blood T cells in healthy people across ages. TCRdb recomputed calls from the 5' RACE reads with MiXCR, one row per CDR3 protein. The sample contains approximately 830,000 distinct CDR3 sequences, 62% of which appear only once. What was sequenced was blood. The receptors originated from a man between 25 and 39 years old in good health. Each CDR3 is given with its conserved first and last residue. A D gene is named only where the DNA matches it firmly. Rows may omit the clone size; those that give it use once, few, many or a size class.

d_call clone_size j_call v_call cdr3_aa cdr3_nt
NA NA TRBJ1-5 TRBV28 CASSFLHSNQPQHF TGTGCCAGCAGTTTTTTGCATAGCAATCAGCCCCAGCATTTT
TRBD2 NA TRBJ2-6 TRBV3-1 CASSQRSYLAGLNPRSGANVLTF TGTGCCAGCAGCCAGAGGTCCTATCTAGCGGGCCTAAATCCCCGCTCTGGGGCCAACGTCCTGACTTTC
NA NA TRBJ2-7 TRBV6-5 CASSYSVGRSSYEQYF TGTGCCAGCAGTTACTCCGTGGGGCGTTCCAGCTACGAGCAGTACTTC
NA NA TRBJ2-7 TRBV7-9 CASSPRRDGAYEQYF TGTGCCAGCAGCCCTCGTCGAGACGGCGCCTACGAGCAGTACTTC
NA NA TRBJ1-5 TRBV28 CASSLFGVLNQPQHF TGTGCCAGCAGTTTATTCGGGGTCCTCAATCAGCCCCAGCATTTT
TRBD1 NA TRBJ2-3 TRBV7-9 CASSPGTGGVLDTQYF TGTGCCAGCAGCCCCGGGACAGGGGGCGTTTTAGATACGCAGTATTTT
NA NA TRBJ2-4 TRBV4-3 CASSQSLTGQIQYF TGCGCCAGCAGCCAATCCCTGACAGGCCAAATTCAGTACTTC
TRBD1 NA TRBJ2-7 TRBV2 CASRVPISGTGPSIIDEQYF TGTGCCAGCAGAGTTCCAATATCCGGGACAGGCCCCTCGATAATCGACGAGCAGTACTTC
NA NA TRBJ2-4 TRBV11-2 CASSPGTWDRNIQYF TGTGCCAGCAGCCCGGGGACCTGGGATAGAAACATTCAGTACTTC
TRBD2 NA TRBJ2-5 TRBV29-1 CSVGGGSGETQYF TGCAGCGTTGGGGGGGGGAGCGGAGAGACCCAGTACTTC
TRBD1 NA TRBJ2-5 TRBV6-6 CASSYLGTGLETQYF TGTGCCAGCAGTTACTTGGGGACAGGATTAGAGACCCAGTACTTC
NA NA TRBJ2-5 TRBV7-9 CASSWDTLQETQYF TGTGCCAGCAGCTGGGACACCCTACAAGAGACCCAGTACTTC
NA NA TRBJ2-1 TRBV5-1 CASSSQERSSYNEQFF TGCGCCAGCAGCTCCCAGGAGCGGTCCTCCTACAATGAGCAGTTCTTC
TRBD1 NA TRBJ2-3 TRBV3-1 CASSQDRLRDRGLGDTQYF TGTGCCAGCAGCCAAGACCGCCTCCGGGACAGGGGGCTAGGAGATACGCAGTATTTT
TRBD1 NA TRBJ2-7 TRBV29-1 CSVGWTGVSEQYF TGCAGCGTTGGATGGACAGGGGTCTCCGAGCAGTACTTC
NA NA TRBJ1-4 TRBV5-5 CASSLWFREGEKLFF TGTGCCAGCAGCTTGTGGTTCAGGGAGGGAGAAAAACTGTTTTTT
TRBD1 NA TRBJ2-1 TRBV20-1 CSARKDRDTYNEQFF TGCAGTGCTAGAAAGGACAGGGATACCTACAATGAGCAGTTCTTC
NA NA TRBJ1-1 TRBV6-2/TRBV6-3 CASSYSPDGNTEAFF TGTGCCAGCAGTTACTCTCCCGACGGTAACACTGAAGCTTTCTTT
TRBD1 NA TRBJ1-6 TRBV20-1 CSAIPSGQGGSPLHF TGCAGTGCTATACCCTCGGGACAGGGAGGCTCACCCCTCCACTTT
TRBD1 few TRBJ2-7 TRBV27 CASSLPRTGGTYEQYF TGTGCCAGCAGTTTACCCAGGACAGGGGGTACCTACGAGCAGTACTTC
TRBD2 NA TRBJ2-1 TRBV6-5 CASSHPREGPGEQFF TGTGCCAGCAGTCACCCGCGGGAGGGCCCAGGTGAGCAGTTCTTC
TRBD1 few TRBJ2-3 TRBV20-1 CSARAQRTGTDTQYF TGCAGTGCTAGAGCTCAAAGGACAGGGACAGATACGCAGTATTTT